These 4 T cell receptor beta chains were sequenced from one sample in a study of blood T cell repertoires in COVID-19. This table comes from immunoSEQ multiplex PCR, and its TCRdb copy is limited to in-frame clones, with some not included. The table includes roughly 250,000 clones, 82% detected once. Sequencing was carried out using peripheral blood. These receptors came from a woman aged 60 to 75 with active or convalescent COVID-19.

The V and J genes are TRBV6-5 and TRBJ1-1, with unresolved D. The V and J ends lost 7 bases and 0 bases respectively, with 12 bases between them. Per the germline V gene, CDR1 is MNHEY and CDR2 is SVGAGI. CDR3 size: 14 residues. CDR3 coding DNA: TGTGCCAGCACCAAGCGGGCGGTGAACACTGAAGCTTTCTTT. This gives the protein CASTKRAVNTEAFF.

V and J are TRBV7-2 and TRBJ2-7; 14 positions match TRBD2. Germline trimming cut 2 bases from V and 3 bases from J; bases unmatched to any gene: 6. Germline CDR1 SGHTA, CDR2 FQGNSA. The CDR3 extends over 17 amino acids. CDR3 DNA sequence: TGTGCCAGCAGCTTATCGGGACTAGCGGGGGAGTTCTACGAGCAGTACTTC. Encoded protein: CASSLSGLAGEFYEQYF.

The chain uses TRBV13 and TRBJ2-1, with 7 bases aligning to TRBD2. This CDR3 region has 15 residues. V dropped 3 bases and J dropped 3; count of bases not matched to a gene: 5. Germline V gene sequence: CDR1 PRHDT, CDR2 FYEKMQ (reference sequence). Here the CDR3 reads CASSFGGKFYNEQFF. CDR3 DNA sequence: TGTGCCAGCAGCTTCGGGGGGAAATTCTACAATGAGCAGTTCTTC.

The chain carries TRBV3-1 (or the pseudogene TRBV3-2) and TRBJ1-2; tentative D call: TRBD1 (5 bases). Between the trimmed V and J ends, which lost 6 bases and 12 bases, there was a span of 14 bases. Germline V CDR1 and CDR2: LGHDT, YNNKEL (reference sequence). This CDR3 has 11 residues. The CDR3 spells CASSLDGGNTF. CDR3 nucleotide sequence: TGTGCCAGCAGTCTCGATGGGGGGAACACCTTC.